The TCR beta chain described here comes from a study of T cell clonotyping in hematopoietic cell transplantation. Study-wide points: Without cell sorting, CD4 versus CD8 contributions remain unresolved.

As for this clone: Its antigen is still unknown.

Trimming removed 0 bases from V and 10 bases from J, with 14 bases in between. CDR1 and CDR2 (germline): SGHDT, YYEEEE. This CDR3 is 15 amino acids long. Generated by immunoSEQ multiplex PCR, the TCRdb table keeps only in-frame clones and is missing some. The sample includes approximately 10,000 clones, approximately 49% of them seen just once. Sequencing was performed on PBMCs, taken 30 days after allogeneic stem cell transplant. The source is a male patient in his fifties or sixties who had an allogeneic stem cell transplant from an unrelated donor, so the T cells may come from the graft donor. Some clones in this sample may be carry-over from other donors' samples. J is TRBJ1-6 and V is TRBV5-6; a possible D gene is TRBD1 (5 bases). The CDR3 loop reads CASSLAGGPYSPLHF. CDR3 bases: TGTGCCAGCAGCTTGGCCGGGGGACCATACTCACCCCTCCACTTT.